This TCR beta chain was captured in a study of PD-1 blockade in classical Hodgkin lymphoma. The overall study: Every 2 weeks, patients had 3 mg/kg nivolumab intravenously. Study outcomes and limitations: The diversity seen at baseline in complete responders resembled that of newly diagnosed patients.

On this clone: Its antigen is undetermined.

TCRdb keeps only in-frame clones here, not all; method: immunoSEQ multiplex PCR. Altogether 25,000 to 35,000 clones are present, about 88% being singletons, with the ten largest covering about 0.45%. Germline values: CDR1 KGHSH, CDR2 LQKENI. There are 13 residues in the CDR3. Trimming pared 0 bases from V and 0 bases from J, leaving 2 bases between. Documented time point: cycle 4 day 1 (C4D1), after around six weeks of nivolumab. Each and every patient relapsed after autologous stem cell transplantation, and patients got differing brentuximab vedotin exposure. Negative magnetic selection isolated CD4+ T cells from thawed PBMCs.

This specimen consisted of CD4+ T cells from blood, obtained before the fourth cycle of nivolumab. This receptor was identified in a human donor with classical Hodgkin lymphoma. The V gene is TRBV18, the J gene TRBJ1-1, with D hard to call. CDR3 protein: CASSPPVNTEAFF. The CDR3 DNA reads TGTGCCAGCTCACCACCGGTGAACACTGAAGCTTTCTTT.